The rows below give T cell receptor beta chains drawn from one sample of a study of blood T cell repertoires in COVID-19. The table came from immunoSEQ multiplex PCR; TCRdb's copy has only in-frame clones and leaves some out. The table has tens of thousands of clones, about 87% seen once. Material: peripheral blood. The source is a human donor in a cohort sampled during active COVID-19. The CDR3 runs from the conserved cysteine through the conserved F or W. The D gene is left open where the match is weak. Not all rows give a size; the values are once, few, many and, for expanded clones, a class.

v_gene	len	j_gene	abundance	d_gene	CDR3aa	CDR3nt
TRBV5-1	12	TRBJ1-1	-	-	CASSSGGQEAFF	TGCGCCAGCAGCTCTGGTGGACAGGAAGCTTTCTTT
TRBV5-4	13	TRBJ2-7	-	-	CASSPRTAPEQYF	TGTGCCAGCAGCCCCAGGACAGCTCCAGAGCAGTACTTC
TRBV5-4	12	TRBJ2-7	few	-	CASSQNSPEQYF	TGTGCCAGCAGCCAGAACAGTCCCGAGCAGTACTTC
TRBV5-3	13	TRBJ2-7	-	-	CARCADPWFEQYF	TGTGCCAGATGTGCGGATCCTTGGTTCGAGCAGTACTTC
TRBV14	11	TRBJ2-7	-	-	CASSRSYEQYF	TGTGCCAGCAGCCGCAGCTACGAGCAGTACTTC
TRBV7-9	14	TRBJ2-7	-	TRBD2	CASSLPGGGNEQYF	TGTGCCAGCAGCTTACCCGGGGGGGGCAACGAGCAGTACTTC
TRBV7-6	18	TRBJ2-1	-	TRBD2	CASSSKLAGGPLGSEQFF	TGTGCCAGCAGCTCGAAACTAGCGGGGGGCCCTCTAGGGAGTGAGCAGTTCTTC
TRBV7-2	15	TRBJ1-1	-	-	CASSFRGYMNTEAFF	TGTGCCAGCAGCTTCAGGGGCTACATGAACACTGAAGCTTTCTTT
TRBV6-2/TRBV6-3	16	TRBJ2-7	once	TRBD2	CASSYGVGTNSYEQYF	TGTGCCAGCAGTTACGGGGTAGGGACTAACTCCTACGAGCAGTACTTC
TRBV6-5	15	TRBJ2-1	-	TRBD1	CASRGTVSSYNEQFF	TGTGCCAGCAGAGGGACAGTGAGCTCCTACAATGAGCAGTTCTTC
TRBV4-2	14	TRBJ1-1	-	-	CASSQGGGVTEAFF	TGTGCCAGCAGCCAAGGGGGGGGAGTCACTGAAGCTTTCTTT
TRBV7-9	14	TRBJ2-7	-	TRBD1	CASSAGQGLYEQYF	TGTGCCAGCAGCGCCGGACAGGGACTCTACGAGCAGTACTTC
TRBV7-9	15	TRBJ2-7	medium-sized	TRBD1	CASSPTGQGSYEQYF	TGTGCCAGCAGCCCTACGGGACAGGGATCCTACGAGCAGTACTTC
TRBV19	14	TRBJ1-1	once	TRBD1	CASSRSWQGAEAFF	TGTGCCAGTAGTCGCTCATGGCAGGGGGCTGAAGCTTTCTTT
TRBV5-5	15	TRBJ2-7	-	TRBD2	CASSWITSGANEQYF	TGTGCCAGCAGCTGGATTACTAGCGGGGCAAACGAGCAGTACTTC
TRBV5-1	13	TRBJ1-2	-	-	CASSWREDYGYTF	TGCGCCAGCAGCTGGCGGGAGGACTATGGCTACACCTTC
TRBV10-2	15	TRBJ2-7	-	-	CASSERGWGSYEQYF	TGCGCCAGCAGTGAGCGGGGTTGGGGCTCCTACGAGCAGTACTTC
TRBV28	15	TRBJ2-1	once	TRBD1	CASSITGGPYNEQFF	TGTGCCAGCAGTATTACAGGGGGGCCCTACAATGAGCAGTTCTTC
TRBV5-1	16	TRBJ2-3	-	-	CASSLDPSPRTDTQYF	TGCGCCAGCAGCTTGGATCCTAGCCCTCGCACAGATACGCAGTATTTT